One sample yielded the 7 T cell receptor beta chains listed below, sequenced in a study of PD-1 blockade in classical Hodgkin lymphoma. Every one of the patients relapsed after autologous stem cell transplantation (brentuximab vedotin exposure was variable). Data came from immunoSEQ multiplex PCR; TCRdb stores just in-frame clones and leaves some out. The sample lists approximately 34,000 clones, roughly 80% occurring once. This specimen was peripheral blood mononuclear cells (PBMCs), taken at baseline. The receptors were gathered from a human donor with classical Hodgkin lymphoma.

The CDR3 DNA follows: TGTGCCAGCACCGACAGGGGGCCTAACTATGGCTACACCTTC. Protein product: CASTDRGPNYGYTF. The rearrangement joins TRBV6-5 to TRBJ1-2, with 10 bases that match TRBD1. The CDR3 length is 14 residues. V gave up 7 bases and J gave up 0 bases; unmatched junction bases: 2. The germline V gene encodes CDR1 MNHEY and CDR2 SVGAGI.

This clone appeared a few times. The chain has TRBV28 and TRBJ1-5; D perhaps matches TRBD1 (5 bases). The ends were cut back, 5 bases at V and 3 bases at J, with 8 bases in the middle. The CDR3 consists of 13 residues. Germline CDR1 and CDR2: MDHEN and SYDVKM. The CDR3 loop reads CASSLGPNQPQHF. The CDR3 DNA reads TGTGCCAGCAGTCTGGGGCCCAATCAGCCCCAGCATTTT.

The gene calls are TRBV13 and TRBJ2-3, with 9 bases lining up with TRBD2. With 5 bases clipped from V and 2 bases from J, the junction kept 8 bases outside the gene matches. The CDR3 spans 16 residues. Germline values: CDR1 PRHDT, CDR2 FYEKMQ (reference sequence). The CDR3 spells CASSLNRLAVTDTQYF. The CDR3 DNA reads TGTGCCAGCAGCCTCAACCGACTAGCGGTCACAGATACGCAGTATTTT.

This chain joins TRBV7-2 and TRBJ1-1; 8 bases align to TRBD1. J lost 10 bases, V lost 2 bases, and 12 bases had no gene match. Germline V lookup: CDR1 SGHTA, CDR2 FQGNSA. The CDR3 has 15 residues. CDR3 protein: CASSLLEGSGGAAFF. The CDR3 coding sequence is TGTGCCAGCAGCTTACTAGAGGGCTCAGGGGGCGCAGCTTTCTTT.

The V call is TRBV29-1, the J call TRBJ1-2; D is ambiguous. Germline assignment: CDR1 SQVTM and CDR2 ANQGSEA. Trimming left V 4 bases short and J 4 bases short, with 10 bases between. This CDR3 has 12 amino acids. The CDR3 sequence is CSVGVSFYGYTF. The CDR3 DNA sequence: TGCAGCGTTGGGGTCAGCTTCTATGGCTACACCTTC.

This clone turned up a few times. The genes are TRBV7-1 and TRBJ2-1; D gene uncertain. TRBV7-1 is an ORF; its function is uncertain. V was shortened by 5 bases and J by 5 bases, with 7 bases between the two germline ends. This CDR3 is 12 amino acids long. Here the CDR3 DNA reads TGTGCCAGCAGCGGGTGGGACAATGAGCAGTTCTTC. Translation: CASSGWDNEQFF.

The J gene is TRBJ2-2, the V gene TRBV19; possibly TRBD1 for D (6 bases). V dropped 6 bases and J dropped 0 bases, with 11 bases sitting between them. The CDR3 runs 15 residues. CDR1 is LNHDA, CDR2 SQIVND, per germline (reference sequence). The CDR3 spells CASRDRHANTGELFF. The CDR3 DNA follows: TGTGCCAGTAGGGACAGACACGCGAACACCGGGGAGCTGTTTTTT.